This T cell receptor beta chain was sequenced in a study of shared clonotypes between healthy human individuals. Using ten immunoSEQ deep assay plates, investigators sequenced unsorted PBMC DNA. Using immunoSEQ multiplex PCR, the repertoire was profiled, and TCRdb retains in-frame clones only, with some absent. There are roughly 490,000 clones in the sample; about 80% occur only once, and approximately 12% lies in the top ten. As for this clone: Its antigen remains unidentified.

For genomic DNA, unsorted samples relied on around 81 million PBMCs. Findings and limits, study-wide: Sampling covered nothing but blood. Tissue TCR repertoires likely differ from those found in blood.

Germline values: CDR1 SGHTA, CDR2 FQGNSA. The CDR3 runs 14 residues. V dropped 5 bases and J dropped 5 bases, with 12 bases sitting between them. Input material: PBMCs. The source of this sequence is a woman in her thirties or forties in good health. Some clones in this sample may be carry-over from other donors' samples. This chain uses TRBV7-2 with TRBJ1-4; D unresolved. As DNA, the CDR3 is TGTGCCAGCAGCCGCGGACTCACCAATGAAAAACTGTTTTTT. It translates to CASSRGLTNEKLFF.